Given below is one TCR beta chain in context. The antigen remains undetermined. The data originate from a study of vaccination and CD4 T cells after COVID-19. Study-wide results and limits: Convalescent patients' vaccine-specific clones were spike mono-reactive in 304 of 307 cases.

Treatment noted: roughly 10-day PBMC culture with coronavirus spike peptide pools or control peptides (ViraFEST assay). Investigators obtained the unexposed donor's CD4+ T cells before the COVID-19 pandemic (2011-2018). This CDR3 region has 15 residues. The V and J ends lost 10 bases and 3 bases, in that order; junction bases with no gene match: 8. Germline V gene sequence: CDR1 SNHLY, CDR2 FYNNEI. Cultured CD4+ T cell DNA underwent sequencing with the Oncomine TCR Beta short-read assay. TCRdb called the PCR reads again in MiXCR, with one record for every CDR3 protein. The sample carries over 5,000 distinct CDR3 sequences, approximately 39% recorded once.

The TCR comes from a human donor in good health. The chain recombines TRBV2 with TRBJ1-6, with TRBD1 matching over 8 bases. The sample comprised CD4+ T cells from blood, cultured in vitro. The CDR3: CATAETGDYNSPLHF. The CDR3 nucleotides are TGTGCCACTGCGGAGACAGGGGACTATAATTCACCCCTCCACTTT.